The 32 T cell receptor beta chains listed next were all sequenced from one sample in a study of regulatory and conventional T cells in RAG deficiency. Genomic DNA came from blood conventional CD4+ T cells gated CD25-low CD127-high. Clones were read by immunoSEQ multiplex PCR, and TCRdb kept only the in-frame ones, dropping some. The data contain some 35,000 clones, more than 75% of them singletons. The sample was also linked to a second study, of regulatory T cells. That report notes: Amplification used 52 TRBV primers and 13 TRBJ primers.

Input material: CD4+ effector T cells sorted from blood. The receptors shown here come from a human donor in good health.

This chain links TRBV4-1 with TRBJ1-4, with TRBD1 identical over 9 bases. Trimming at V came to 4 bases and at J to 7 bases, leaving 7 bases not matched to a gene. CDR3 length: 15 amino acids. Germline lookup yields CDR1 MGHRA and CDR2 YSYEKL. CDR3 loop: CASSPPGQGFEKLFF. The CDR3 DNA follows: TGCGCCAGCAGCCCACCGGGACAGGGTTTTGAAAAACTGTTTTTT.

The V gene is TRBV28, the J gene TRBJ1-3; D is possibly TRBD1 (6 bases). CDR3 size: 14 residues. Looked up from germline, CDR1 is MDHEN and CDR2 is SYDVKM. Trimming removed 7 bases from V and 8 bases from J, with 18 bases in between. The CDR3 sequence is CASTRGRSVHTIYF. CDR3 nucleotide sequence: TGTGCCAGCACCAGGGGCCGAAGCGTGCACACCATATATTTT.

Only a few counts were recorded for this clone. J is TRBJ1-2 and V is TRBV2; 9 bases are shared with TRBD1. The germline gives CDR1 SNHLY, CDR2 FYNNEI. The V and J ends lost 5 bases and 8 bases, in that order; junction bases with no gene match: 6. There are 13 residues in the CDR3. CDR3 in DNA: TGTGCCAGCAGTCGAGACAGGGGGAGAGGCTACACCTTC. Protein: CASSRDRGRGYTF.

The chain links TRBV6-1 to TRBJ1-2; maybe TRBD1 (5 bases). This CDR3 has 13 amino acids. Deletions cut 4 bases from V and 8 bases from J, with 14 bases between. Germline V CDR1 and CDR2: MNHNS, SASEGT. The CDR3 here is CASSGGQRGGYTF. CDR3 bases: TGTGCCAGCAGTGGTGGGCAGCGGGGCGGCTACACCTTC.

The rearrangement joins TRBV2 to TRBJ1-1; tentative D call: TRBD1 (5 bases). Trimming stripped 4 bases from V and 9 bases from J, with 12 bases between. The CDR3 consists of 12 residues. Germline CDR1 SNHLY, CDR2 FYNNEI. CDR3 sequence (DNA): TGTGCCAGCAGTGTTCAGGGCGGAAAAGCTTTCTTT. Translated, it gives CASSVQGGKAFF. The full variable domain, rest sourced from reference TRBV2 and TRBJ1-1, is EPEVTQTPSHQVTQMGQEVILRCVPISNHLYFYWYRQILGQKVEFLVSFYNNEISEKSEIFDDQFSVERPDGSNFTLKIRSTKLEDSAMYFCASSVQGGKAFFGQGTRLTVV.

J is TRBJ2-1 and V is TRBV5-1; perhaps TRBD1 as D (6 bases). Germline lookup yields CDR1 SGHRS and CDR2 YFSETQ. V lost 2 bases and J 5 bases, leaving 20 bases between the germline ends. This CDR3 spans 17 amino acids. This CDR3 is CASSFFSRQAPNNEQFF. The CDR3 DNA reads as TGCGCCAGCAGCTTTTTTTCTCGACAGGCCCCTAACAATGAGCAGTTCTTC.

The chain uses TRBV5-1 and TRBJ1-2, with D maybe TRBD1 (6 bases). Trimming took off 4 bases at V and 1 base at J, with 11 bases between the two ends. CDR1 and CDR2 (germline): SGHRS, YFSETQ. The CDR3 has 14 residues. The CDR3 loop is CASSTGQLNYGYTF. CDR3 sequence (DNA): TGCGCCAGCAGCACTGGACAGCTTAACTATGGCTACACCTTC.

The V gene is TRBV2, the J gene TRBJ2-1, with a weak D call TRBD2 (7 bases). The CDR3 covers 14 residues. Germline CDR1 reads SNHLY; CDR2 reads FYNNEI. Between the trimmed V and J ends, which lost 3 bases and 8 bases, there was a span of 14 bases. The CDR3 DNA reads as TGTGCCAGCAGTGAGGGGGGGGCGGTACATGAGCAGTTCTTC. This sequence encodes CASSEGGAVHEQFF.

This clone came up a few times. The J gene is TRBJ1-6, the V gene TRBV10-1; D gene uncertain. CDR1 and CDR2 from the germline V gene are WNHNN and SYGVQD (reference sequence). CDR3 size: 13 residues. V dropped 4 bases and J dropped 10 bases, with 11 bases sitting between them. CDR3 residues: CASSAQEKSPLHF. The DNA for the CDR3 is TGCGCCAGCAGTGCCCAGGAAAAATCACCCCTCCACTTT.

This chain uses TRBV9 with TRBJ2-1, with 8 bases that match TRBD2. V shed 4 bases, J shed 3 bases, and the junction held 6 bases outside the gene matches. The CDR3 has 15 residues. The germline CDR1 and CDR2 sequences are SGDLS and YYNGEE. The CDR3 bases are TGTGCCAGCAGCCCGTTGGCGGGGGGCTACAATGAGCAGTTCTTC. Translation gives CASSPLAGGYNEQFF.

The chain links TRBV9 to TRBJ1-3; 7 positions match TRBD1. The CDR3 loop spans 15 amino acids. V dropped 4 bases and J dropped 2; count of bases not matched to a gene: 6. Germline values: CDR1 SGDLS, CDR2 YYNGEE. The CDR3: CASSSGGKAGNTIYF. The CDR3 DNA is TGTGCCAGCAGCTCAGGGGGGAAGGCTGGAAACACCATATATTTT.

This clone was recorded a few times. This chain joins TRBV2 and TRBJ1-2, with TRBD1 identical over 10 bases. The CDR3 loop spans 13 amino acids. CDR1 is SNHLY and CDR2 is FYNNEI in the germline V gene. The junction had 5 bases not matched to a gene; V was cut back by 5 bases and J by 8 bases. The CDR3 sequence is CASSPDRGKGYTF. DNA for the CDR3: TGTGCCAGCAGTCCGGACAGGGGGAAAGGCTACACCTTC. Drawing the rest from reference TRBV2 and TRBJ1-2, the complete variable domain is EPEVTQTPSHQVTQMGQEVILRCVPISNHLYFYWYRQILGQKVEFLVSFYNNEISEKSEIFDDQFSVERPDGSNFTLKIRSTKLEDSAMYFCASSPDRGKGYTFGSGTRLTVV.

The V and J genes are TRBV5-1 and TRBJ2-2; TRBD1 matches 9 bases. Germline CDR1 is SGHRS and CDR2 is YFSETQ. The trim removed 4 bases at V and 3 bases at J, leaving 4 bases unmatched. CDR3 length equals 15 residues. CDR3 protein: CASSRQGVDTGELFF. CDR3 sequence (DNA): TGCGCCAGCAGCCGACAGGGGGTCGACACCGGGGAGCTGTTTTTT.

This chain connects TRBV6-1 to TRBJ1-4; no firm D call. The CDR3 covers 15 residues. V lost 1 base to trimming and J lost 3 bases, with 9 bases between them. Germline assignment: CDR1 MNHNS and CDR2 SASEGT. The CDR3 spells CASSEERWANEKLFF. The CDR3 DNA reads TGTGCCAGCAGTGAAGAACGCTGGGCTAATGAAAAACTGTTTTTT.

The rearrangement joins TRBV19 to TRBJ2-4, with TRBD1 matching over 9 bases. In germline, CDR1 is LNHDA, CDR2 SQIVND (reference sequence). This CDR3 is built from 15 residues. V gave up 6 bases and J gave up 8 bases; unmatched junction bases: 11. CDR3 coding DNA: TGTGCCAGTAGCAATACAGGGGGCCTTGTCGACATTCAGTACTTC. The encoded protein is CASSNTGGLVDIQYF.

V usage is TRBV19 and J usage is TRBJ1-2; D perhaps matches TRBD1 (5 bases). CDR1 is LNHDA and CDR2 is SQIVND in the germline V gene (reference sequence). Trimming pared 7 bases from V and 4 bases from J, leaving 16 bases between. This CDR3 spans 14 amino acids. CDR3 in DNA: TGTGCCAGTACCATCGGAGGGGCCGGCTATGGCTACACCTTC. Protein sequence: CASTIGGAGYGYTF.

This clone showed up just once. The rearrangement links TRBV18 to TRBJ2-5; 9 positions match TRBD1. V dropped 3 bases and J dropped 4; count of bases not matched to a gene: 12. The CDR3 consists of 17 residues. Germline CDR1 reads KGHSH; CDR2 reads LQKENI. CDR3 sequence: CASSPSLDRGFRETQYF. The CDR3 nucleotides read TGTGCCAGCTCACCCTCCTTGGACAGGGGTTTCCGAGAGACCCAGTACTTC.

The chain employs TRBV11-1 and TRBJ2-3; D may be TRBD1 (6 bases). Trimming removed 5 bases at V and 5 bases at J, with 14 bases between. The germline V gene has CDR1 SGHAT and CDR2 FQDESV (reference sequence). CDR3 length: 14 residues. CDR3 nucleotide sequence: TGTGCCAGCAGCCCTACAGGGCCAGGAGATACGCAGTATTTT. Its translation is CASSPTGPGDTQYF. Combining the CDR3 with reference TRBV11-1 and TRBJ2-3 gives the whole variable domain EAEVAQSPRYKITEKSQAVAFWCDPISGHATLYWYRQILGQGPELLVQFQDESVVDDSQLPKDRFSAERLKGVDSTLKIQPAELGDSAMYLCASSPTGPGDTQYFGPGTRLTVL.

V usage is TRBV6-5 and J usage is TRBJ2-5; tentatively, D is TRBD1 (5 bases). The J call is in doubt because the DNA end fits TRBJ2-7 better. The CDR3 is 14 amino acids. Germline CDR1 and CDR2: MNHEY and SVGAGI. The CDR3 bases are TGTGCCAGCAGCTCGACAGCGAGCTCCTACGAGCAGTACTTC. It is translated as CASSSTASSYEQYF.

This sequence joins TRBV6-1 and TRBJ1-5, with D maybe TRBD1 (5 bases). The length of the CDR3 is 11 residues. In germline, CDR1 is MNHNS, CDR2 SASEGT. V was clipped by 8 bases and J by 9 bases, with 11 bases between them. Written as DNA, the CDR3 is TGTGCCAGCGGGACCGTCCGGCCCCAGCATTTT. As protein: CASGTVRPQHF.

This clone was detected only a few times. J is TRBJ2-7 and V is TRBV5-4; D unresolved. Trimming cost V 3 bases and J 3 bases, with 7 bases left between them. The CDR3 is 12 residues long. In germline, CDR1 is SGHNT, CDR2 YYREEE (reference sequence). CDR3 region: CASSSFNYEQYF. The CDR3 bases are TGTGCCAGCAGCTCTTTTAACTACGAGCAGTACTTC.

V gene TRBV28 combines with J gene TRBJ2-7; 15 bases align to TRBD2. The V segment lost 8 bases and the J segment 4 bases; nucleotides outside the gene matches: 18. CDR3 length equals 19 residues. The germline gives CDR1 MDHEN, CDR2 SYDVKM. The CDR3 DNA reads TGTGCCAGCTACCCAAGCGGACTCGGGACTAGCGGGGGGCAATACGAGCAGTACTTC. It specifies CASYPSGLGTSGGQYEQYF. Full variable domain (missing parts from reference TRBV28 and TRBJ2-7): DVKVTQSSRYLVKRTGEKVFLECVQDMDHENMFWYRQDPGLGLRLIYFSYDVKMKEKGDIPEGYSVSREKKERFSLILESASTNQTSMYLCASYPSGLGTSGGQYEQYFGPGTRLTVT.

V usage is TRBV11-2 and J usage is TRBJ1-2, with TRBD1 identical over 8 bases. The CDR3 extends over 16 amino acids. Trimming removed 3 bases from V and 5 bases from J; junction bases left unmatched: 11. Germline V gene sequence: CDR1 SGHAT, CDR2 FQNNGV. CDR3 residues: CASSLGRGPLLYGYTF. CDR3 sequence (DNA): TGTGCCAGCAGCTTGGGCAGGGGGCCCCTATTATATGGCTACACCTTC.

The table lists this clone with a count of one. The V call is TRBV4-1, the J call TRBJ2-1, with TRBD2 matching over 7 bases. The V gene's germline CDR1 is MGHRA and CDR2 YSYEKL. Germline trimming cut 0 bases from V and 0 bases from J; bases unmatched to any gene: 2. The CDR3 contains 16 residues. CDR3 amino acids: CASSQEPGGSYNEQFF. The CDR3 nucleotides read TGCGCCAGCAGCCAAGAACCGGGGGGCTCCTACAATGAGCAGTTCTTC.

The genes are TRBV19 and TRBJ2-5, with 8 positions matching TRBD1. The CDR3 loop spans 14 amino acids. V lost 5 bases and J lost 5; bases outside the gene matches: 7. In germline, CDR1 is LNHDA, CDR2 SQIVND (reference sequence). For the CDR3, the DNA is TGTGCCAGTAGTGGTCAGGGGGCGGGGGAGACCCAGTACTTC. Translating gives CASSGQGAGETQYF. The variable domain in full, completed from reference TRBV19 and TRBJ2-5, reads DGGITQSPKYLFRKEGQNVTLSCEQNLNHDAMYWYRQDPGQGLRLIYYSQIVNDFQKGDIAEGYSVSREKKESFPLTVTSAQKNPTAFYLCASSGQGAGETQYFGPGTRLLVL.

The gene calls are TRBV5-4 and TRBJ1-6, with no clear D. With 3 bases removed from V and 7 bases from J, the gap between germline ends came to 5 bases. CDR1 and CDR2 from the germline V gene are SGHNT and YYREEE (reference sequence). This CDR3 is built from 12 residues. CDR3 protein: CASSSDNSPLHF. For the CDR3, the DNA is TGTGCCAGCAGCTCCGACAATTCACCCCTCCACTTT.

This clone was seen more than once but under ten times. This chain joins TRBV7-9 and TRBJ1-2; 7 bases fit TRBD1. Per the germline V gene, CDR1 is SEHNR and CDR2 is FQNEAQ (reference sequence). The CDR3 loop spans 15 amino acids. V trimming: 6 bases; J trimming: 2 bases; junction bases outside the gene matches: 9. DNA of the CDR3: TGTGCCAGCAGAGGGGTCCGGGACAGAAACTATGGCTACACCTTC. Its translation is CASRGVRDRNYGYTF.

The chain employs TRBV29-1 and TRBJ1-4, with a tentative D call TRBD1 (5 bases). V lost 7 bases to trimming and J lost 14 bases, with 20 bases between them. The length of the CDR3 is 12 residues. Looked up from germline, CDR1 is SQVTM and CDR2 is ANQGSEA. The CDR3 sequence is CSATGGPGGLFF. The CDR3 region has the DNA TGCAGCGCTACGGGAGGGCCCGGGGGTCTGTTTTTT.

The V call is TRBV9, the J call TRBJ2-2; D is unclear. There are 15 residues in the CDR3. V lost 4 bases and J lost 2, with 12 bases in between. The germline V gene has CDR1 SGDLS and CDR2 YYNGEE. CDR3 protein: CASSPVADNTGELFF. CDR3 nucleotide sequence: TGTGCCAGCAGCCCGGTGGCAGATAACACCGGGGAGCTGTTTTTT.

The chain carries TRBV27 and TRBJ2-5; D perhaps matches TRBD1 (5 bases). Trimming took off 5 bases at V and 2 bases at J, with 9 bases between the two ends. CDR3 length equals 13 residues. The V gene's germline CDR1 is MNHEY and CDR2 SMNVEV (reference sequence). CDR3: CASSTQVQETQYF. CDR3 sequence (DNA): TGTGCCAGCAGTACACAGGTACAAGAGACCCAGTACTTC.

This chain connects TRBV28 to TRBJ2-2, with D possibly matching TRBD1 (6 bases). The CDR3 has 16 amino acids. Germline values: CDR1 MDHEN, CDR2 SYDVKM. Trimming stripped 6 bases from V and 0 bases from J, with 14 bases between. The chain's CDR3 is CASRPAGVTNTGELFF. As DNA, the CDR3 is TGTGCCAGCAGGCCGGCAGGGGTAACGAACACCGGGGAGCTGTTTTTT.

The chain is built from TRBV28 and TRBJ1-2; no clear D gene. With 2 bases removed from V and 8 bases from J, the gap between germline ends came to 9 bases. Germline assignment: CDR1 MDHEN and CDR2 SYDVKM. This CDR3 region has 12 residues. The CDR3 here is CASSLGRYGYTF. The CDR3 region has the DNA TGTGCCAGCAGTTTAGGTCGTTACGGCTACACCTTC.